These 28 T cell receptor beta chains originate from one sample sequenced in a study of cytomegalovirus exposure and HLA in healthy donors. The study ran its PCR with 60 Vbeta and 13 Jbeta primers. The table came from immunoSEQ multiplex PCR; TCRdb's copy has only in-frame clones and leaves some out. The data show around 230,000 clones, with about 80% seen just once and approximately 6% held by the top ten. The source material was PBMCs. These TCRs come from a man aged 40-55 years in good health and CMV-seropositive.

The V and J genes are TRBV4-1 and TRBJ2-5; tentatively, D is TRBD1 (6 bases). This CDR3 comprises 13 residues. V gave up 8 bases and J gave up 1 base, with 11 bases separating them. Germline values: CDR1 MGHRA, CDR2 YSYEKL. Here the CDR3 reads CASRDIAQETQYF. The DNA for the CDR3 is TGCGCCAGCCGGGACATCGCCCAAGAGACCCAGTACTTC.

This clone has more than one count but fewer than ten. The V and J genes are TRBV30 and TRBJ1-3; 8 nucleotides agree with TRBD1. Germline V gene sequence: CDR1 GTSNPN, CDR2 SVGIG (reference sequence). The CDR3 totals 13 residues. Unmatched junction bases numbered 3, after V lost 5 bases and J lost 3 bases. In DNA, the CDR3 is TGTGCCTGGCAGGGGGCATTTGGAAACACCATATATTTT. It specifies CAWQGAFGNTIYF.

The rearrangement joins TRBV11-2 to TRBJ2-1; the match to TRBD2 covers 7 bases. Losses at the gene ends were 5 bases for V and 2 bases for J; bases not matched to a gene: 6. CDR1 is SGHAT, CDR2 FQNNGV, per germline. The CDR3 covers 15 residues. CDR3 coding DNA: TGTGCCAGCAGCACGACAGCGGGACCCTACAATGAGCAGTTCTTC. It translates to CASSTTAGPYNEQFF.

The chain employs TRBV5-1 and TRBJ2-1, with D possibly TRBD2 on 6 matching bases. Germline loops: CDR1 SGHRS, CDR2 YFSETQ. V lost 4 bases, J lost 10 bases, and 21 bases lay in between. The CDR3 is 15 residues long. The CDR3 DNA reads TGCGCCAGCAGCCGGGTCGGGCGGGACGTAGACGAGCAGTTCTTC. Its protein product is CASSRVGRDVDEQFF.

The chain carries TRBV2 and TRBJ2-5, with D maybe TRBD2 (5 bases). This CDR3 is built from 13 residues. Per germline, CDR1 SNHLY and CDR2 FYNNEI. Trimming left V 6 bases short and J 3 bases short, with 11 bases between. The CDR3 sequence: CASRPNGEETQYF. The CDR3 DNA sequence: TGTGCCAGCAGACCAAACGGGGAAGAGACCCAGTACTTC.

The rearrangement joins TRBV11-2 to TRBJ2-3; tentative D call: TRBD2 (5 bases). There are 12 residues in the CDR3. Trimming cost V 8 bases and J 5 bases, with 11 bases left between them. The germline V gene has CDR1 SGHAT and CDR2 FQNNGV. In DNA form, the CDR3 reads TGTGCCAGCGAGGGCGCTATAGATACGCAGTATTTT. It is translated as CASEGAIDTQYF.

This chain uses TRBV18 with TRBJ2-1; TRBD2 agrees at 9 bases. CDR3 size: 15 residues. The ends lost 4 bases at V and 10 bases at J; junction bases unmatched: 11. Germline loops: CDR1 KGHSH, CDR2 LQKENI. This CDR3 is CASSRPVAGDDEQFF. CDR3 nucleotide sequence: TGTGCCAGCTCACGCCCGGTAGCGGGAGATGACGAGCAGTTCTTC. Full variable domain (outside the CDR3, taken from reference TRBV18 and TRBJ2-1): NAGVMQNPRHLVRRRGQEARLRCSPMKGHSHVYWYRQLPEEGLKFMVYLQKENIIDESGMPKERFSAEFPKEGPSILRIQQVVRGDSAAYFCASSRPVAGDDEQFFGPGTRLTVL.

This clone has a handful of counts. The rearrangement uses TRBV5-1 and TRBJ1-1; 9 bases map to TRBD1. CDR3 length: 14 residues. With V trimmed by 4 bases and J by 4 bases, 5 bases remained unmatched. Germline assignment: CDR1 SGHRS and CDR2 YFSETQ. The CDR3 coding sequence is TGCGCCAGCAGCAGAGAGACAGGGGGCACTGAAGCTTTCTTT. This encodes CASSRETGGTEAFF.

Here the CDR3 reads CASSFPTGKETQYF. CDR3 coding DNA: TGTGCCAGCAGCTTCCCCACGGGGAAAGAGACCCAGTACTTC. The chain employs TRBV7-9 and TRBJ2-5; maybe TRBD2 (5 bases). Trimming pared 3 bases from V and 3 bases from J, leaving 11 bases between. CDR3 size: 14 residues. Per germline, CDR1 SEHNR and CDR2 FQNEAQ (reference sequence).

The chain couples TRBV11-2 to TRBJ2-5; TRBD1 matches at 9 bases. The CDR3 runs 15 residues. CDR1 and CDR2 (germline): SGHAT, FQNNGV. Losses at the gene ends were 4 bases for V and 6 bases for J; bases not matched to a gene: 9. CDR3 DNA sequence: TGTGCCAGCAGCTCCTGGGACAGGGTGGAAAAGACCCAGTACTTC. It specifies CASSSWDRVEKTQYF.

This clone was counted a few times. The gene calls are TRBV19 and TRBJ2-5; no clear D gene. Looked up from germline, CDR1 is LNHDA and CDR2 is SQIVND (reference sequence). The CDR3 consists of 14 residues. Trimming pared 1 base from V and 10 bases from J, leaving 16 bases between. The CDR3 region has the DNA TGTGCCAGTAGTATAGGCGCAGCCCAGGATGTCCAGTACTTC. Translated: CASSIGAAQDVQYF.

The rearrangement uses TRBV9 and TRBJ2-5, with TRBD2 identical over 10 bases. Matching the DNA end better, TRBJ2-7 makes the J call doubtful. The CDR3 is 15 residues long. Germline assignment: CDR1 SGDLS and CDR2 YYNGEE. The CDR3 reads CASSVGSGRVYEQYF. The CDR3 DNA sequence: TGTGCCAGCAGCGTAGGGAGCGGGAGGGTCTACGAGCAGTACTTC.

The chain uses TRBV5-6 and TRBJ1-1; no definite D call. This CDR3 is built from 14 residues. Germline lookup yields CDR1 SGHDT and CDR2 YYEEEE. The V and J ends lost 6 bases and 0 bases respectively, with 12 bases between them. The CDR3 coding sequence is TGTGCCAGCATCCCTGGCGGGATGAACACTGAAGCTTTCTTT. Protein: CASIPGGMNTEAFF.

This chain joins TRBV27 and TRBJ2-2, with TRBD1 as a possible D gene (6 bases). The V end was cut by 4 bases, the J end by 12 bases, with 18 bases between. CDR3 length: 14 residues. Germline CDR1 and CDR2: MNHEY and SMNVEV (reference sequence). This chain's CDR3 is CASSSRGQVSQLFF. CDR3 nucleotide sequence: TGTGCCAGCAGTTCCAGGGGTCAGGTATCTCAGCTGTTTTTT.

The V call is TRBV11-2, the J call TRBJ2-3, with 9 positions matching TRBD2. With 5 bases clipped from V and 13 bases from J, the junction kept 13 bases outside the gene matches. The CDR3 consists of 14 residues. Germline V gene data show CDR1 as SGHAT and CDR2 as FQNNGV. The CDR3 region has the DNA TGTGCCAGCAGCAGATTCCAGCGGGAGGCACGGGAGTATTTT. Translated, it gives CASSRFQREAREYF.

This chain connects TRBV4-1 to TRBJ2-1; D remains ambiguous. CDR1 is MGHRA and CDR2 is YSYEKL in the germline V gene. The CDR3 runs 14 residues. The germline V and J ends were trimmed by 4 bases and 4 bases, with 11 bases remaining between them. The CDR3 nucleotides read TGCGCCAGCAGCCTGATGAACAGTTACAATGAGCAGTTCTTC. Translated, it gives CASSLMNSYNEQFF.

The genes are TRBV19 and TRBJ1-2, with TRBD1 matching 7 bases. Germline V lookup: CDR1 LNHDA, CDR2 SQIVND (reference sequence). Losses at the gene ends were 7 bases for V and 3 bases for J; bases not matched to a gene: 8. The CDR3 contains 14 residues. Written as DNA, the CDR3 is TGTGCCAGTAAATTAGACAGGGCTTACTATGGCTACACCTTC. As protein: CASKLDRAYYGYTF.

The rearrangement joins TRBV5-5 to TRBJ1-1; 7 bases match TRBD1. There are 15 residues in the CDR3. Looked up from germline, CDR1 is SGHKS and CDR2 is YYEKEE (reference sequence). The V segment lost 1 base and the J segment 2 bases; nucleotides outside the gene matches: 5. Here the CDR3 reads CASSLIGTANTEAFF. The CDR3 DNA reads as TGTGCCAGCAGCTTGATAGGGACAGCAAACACTGAAGCTTTCTTT. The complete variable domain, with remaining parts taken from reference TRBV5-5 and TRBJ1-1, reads DAGVTQSPTHLIKTRGQQVTLRCSPISGHKSVSWYQQVLGQGPQFIFQYYEKEERGRGNFPDRFSARQFPNYSSELNVNALLLGDSALYLCASSLIGTANTEAFFGQGTRLTVV.

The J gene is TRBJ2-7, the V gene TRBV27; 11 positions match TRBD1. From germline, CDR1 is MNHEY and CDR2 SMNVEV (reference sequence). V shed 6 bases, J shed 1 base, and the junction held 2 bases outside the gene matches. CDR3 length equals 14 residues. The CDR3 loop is CASSGTGGSYEQYV. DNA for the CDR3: TGTGCCAGCAGCGGGACAGGGGGATCCTACGAGCAGTACGTC.

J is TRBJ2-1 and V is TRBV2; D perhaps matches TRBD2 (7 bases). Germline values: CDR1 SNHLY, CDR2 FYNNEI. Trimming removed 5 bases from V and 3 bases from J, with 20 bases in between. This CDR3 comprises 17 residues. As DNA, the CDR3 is TGTGCCAGCAGTACTCTGGGGGGGCCTGGGAGCTACAATGAGCAGTTCTTC. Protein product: CASSTLGGPGSYNEQFF.

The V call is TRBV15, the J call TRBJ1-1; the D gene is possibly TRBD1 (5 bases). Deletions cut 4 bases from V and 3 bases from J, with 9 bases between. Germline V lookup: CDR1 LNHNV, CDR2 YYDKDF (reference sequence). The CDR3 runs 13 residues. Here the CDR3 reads CATSTWGDTEAFF. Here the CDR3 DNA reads TGTGCCACCAGCACCTGGGGCGACACTGAAGCTTTCTTT.

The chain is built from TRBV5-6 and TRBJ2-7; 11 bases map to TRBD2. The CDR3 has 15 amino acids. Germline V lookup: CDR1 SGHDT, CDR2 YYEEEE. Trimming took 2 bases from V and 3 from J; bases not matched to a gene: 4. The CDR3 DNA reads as TGTGCCAGCAGCTTCGGGACTAGCGGACACTACGAGCAGTACTTC. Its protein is CASSFGTSGHYEQYF.

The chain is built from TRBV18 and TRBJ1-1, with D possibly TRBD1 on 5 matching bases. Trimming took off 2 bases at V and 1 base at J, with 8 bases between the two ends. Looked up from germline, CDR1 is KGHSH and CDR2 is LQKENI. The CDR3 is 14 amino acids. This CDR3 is CASSPTRANTEAFF. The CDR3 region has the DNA TGTGCCAGCTCACCAACCAGGGCGAACACTGAAGCTTTCTTT.

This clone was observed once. The CDR3 bases are TGCGCCAGCAGTGAGTCGCCGGGACAGGGGGTAAACACTGAAGCTTTCTTT. Translated: CASSESPGQGVNTEAFF. The gene calls are TRBV10-1 and TRBJ1-1; 11 nucleotides line up with TRBD1. This CDR3 contains 17 residues. With 0 bases clipped from V and 2 bases from J, the junction kept 5 bases outside the gene matches. The germline V gene has CDR1 WNHNN and CDR2 SYGVQD (reference sequence).

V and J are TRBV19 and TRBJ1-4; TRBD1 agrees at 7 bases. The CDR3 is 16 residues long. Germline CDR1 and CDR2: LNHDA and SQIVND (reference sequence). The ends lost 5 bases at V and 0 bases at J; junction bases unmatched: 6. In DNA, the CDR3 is TGTGCCAGTAGTGCCCGGGACAGTGCAACTAATGAAAAACTGTTTTTT. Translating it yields CASSARDSATNEKLFF.

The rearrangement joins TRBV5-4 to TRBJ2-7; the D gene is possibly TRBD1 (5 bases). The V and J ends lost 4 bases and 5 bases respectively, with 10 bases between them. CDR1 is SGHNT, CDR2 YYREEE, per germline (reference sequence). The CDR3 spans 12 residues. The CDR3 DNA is TGTGCCAGCAGCCCAGGGTCGCACGAGCAGTACTTC. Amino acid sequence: CASSPGSHEQYF.

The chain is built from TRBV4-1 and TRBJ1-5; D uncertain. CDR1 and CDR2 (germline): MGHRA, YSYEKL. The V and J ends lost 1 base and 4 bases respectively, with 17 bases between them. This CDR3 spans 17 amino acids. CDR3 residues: CASSQGLRQRPNQPQHF. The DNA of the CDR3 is TGCGCCAGCAGCCAAGGACTTCGGCAGCGACCTAATCAGCCCCAGCATTTT.

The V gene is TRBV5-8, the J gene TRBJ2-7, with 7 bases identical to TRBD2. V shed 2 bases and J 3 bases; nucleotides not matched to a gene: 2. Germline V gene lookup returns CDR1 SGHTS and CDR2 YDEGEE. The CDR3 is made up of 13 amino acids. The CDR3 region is CASSFTSDYEQYF. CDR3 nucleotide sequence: TGTGCCAGCAGCTTTACTAGCGACTACGAGCAGTACTTC. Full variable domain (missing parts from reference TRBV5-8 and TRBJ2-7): EAGVTQSPTHLIKTRGQQATLRCSPISGHTSVYWYQQALGLGLQFLLWYDEGEERNRGNFPPRFSGRQFPNYSSELNVNALELEDSALYLCASSFTSDYEQYFGPGTRLTVT.